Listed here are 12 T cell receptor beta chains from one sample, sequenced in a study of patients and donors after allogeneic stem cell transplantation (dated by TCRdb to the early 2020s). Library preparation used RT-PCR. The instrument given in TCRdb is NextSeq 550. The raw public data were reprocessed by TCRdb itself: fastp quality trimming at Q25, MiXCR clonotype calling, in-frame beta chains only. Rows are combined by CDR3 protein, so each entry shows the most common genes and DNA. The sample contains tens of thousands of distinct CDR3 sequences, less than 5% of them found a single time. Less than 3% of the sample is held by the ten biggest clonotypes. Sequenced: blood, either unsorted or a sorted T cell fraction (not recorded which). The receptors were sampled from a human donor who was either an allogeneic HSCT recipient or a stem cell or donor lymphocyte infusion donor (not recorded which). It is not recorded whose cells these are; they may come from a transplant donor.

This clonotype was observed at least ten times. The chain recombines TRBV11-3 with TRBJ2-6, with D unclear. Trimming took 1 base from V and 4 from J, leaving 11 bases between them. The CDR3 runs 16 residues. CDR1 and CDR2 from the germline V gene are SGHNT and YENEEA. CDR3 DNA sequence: TGTGCCAGCAGCTTAGCGGCGGCTCCCGGGGCCAACGTCCTGACTTTC. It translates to CASSLAAAPGANVLTF.

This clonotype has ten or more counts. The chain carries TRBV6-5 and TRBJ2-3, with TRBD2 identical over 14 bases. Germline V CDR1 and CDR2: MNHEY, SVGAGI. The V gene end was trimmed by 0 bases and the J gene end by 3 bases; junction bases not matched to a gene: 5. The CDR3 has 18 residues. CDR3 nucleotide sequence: TGTGCCAGCAGTTACTCGCCGACTAGCGGGAGGGGAACAGATACGCAGTATTTT. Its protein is CASSYSPTSGRGTDTQYF.

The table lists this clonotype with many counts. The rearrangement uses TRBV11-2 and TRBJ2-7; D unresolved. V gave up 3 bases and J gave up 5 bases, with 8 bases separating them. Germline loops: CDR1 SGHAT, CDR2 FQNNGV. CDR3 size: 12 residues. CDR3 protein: CASSFNGNEQYF. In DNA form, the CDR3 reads TGTGCCAGCAGCTTTAACGGAAACGAGCAGTACTTC.

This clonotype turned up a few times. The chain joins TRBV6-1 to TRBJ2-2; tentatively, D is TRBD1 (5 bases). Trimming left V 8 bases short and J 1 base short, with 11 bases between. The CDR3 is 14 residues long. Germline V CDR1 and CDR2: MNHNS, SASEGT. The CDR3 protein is CASLVTGNTGELFF. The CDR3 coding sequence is TGTGCCAGCCTAGTTACAGGGAACACCGGGGAGCTGTTTTTT.

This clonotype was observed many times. The CDR3 reads CASSLYRSGTGINEQYF. The CDR3 nucleotides read TGTGCCAGCAGCTTATACAGGTCCGGGACAGGGATCAACGAGCAGTACTTC. The V and J genes are TRBV7-8 and TRBJ2-7; the match to TRBD1 covers 9 bases. The CDR3 extends over 17 amino acids. CDR1 is SGHVS and CDR2 is FQNEAQ in the germline V gene. The V and J ends lost 2 bases and 5 bases, in that order; junction bases with no gene match: 13.

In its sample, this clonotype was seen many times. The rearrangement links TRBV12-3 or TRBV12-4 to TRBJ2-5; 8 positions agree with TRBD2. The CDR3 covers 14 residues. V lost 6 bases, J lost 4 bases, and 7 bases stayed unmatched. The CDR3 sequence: CASSFRGGPETQYF. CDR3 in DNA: TGTGCCAGCAGCTTCCGGGGGGGCCCAGAGACCCAGTACTTC.

CDR3 residues: CASSPPGGTVYGYTF. CDR3 nucleotides: TGTGCCAGCAGCCCACCCGGGGGGACAGTCTATGGCTACACCTTC. The chain uses TRBV14 and TRBJ1-2; 7 positions agree with TRBD1. This CDR3 has 15 amino acids. The V gene's germline CDR1 is SGHDN and CDR2 FVKESK. V was pared by 4 bases and J by 4 bases, with 9 bases of the junction left unmatched.

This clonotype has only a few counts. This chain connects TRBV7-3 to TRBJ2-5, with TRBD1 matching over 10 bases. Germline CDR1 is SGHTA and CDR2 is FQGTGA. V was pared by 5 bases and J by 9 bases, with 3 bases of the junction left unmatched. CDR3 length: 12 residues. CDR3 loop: CASSETGGPQYF. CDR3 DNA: TGTGCCAGCAGCGAGACAGGGGGCCCCCAGTACTTC.

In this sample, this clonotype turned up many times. In nucleotides, the CDR3 is TGTGCCAGCAGCCAAGTTATAGTCGGGGGGCACACTGAAGCTTTCTTT. This codes for CASSQVIVGGHTEAFF. The rearrangement links TRBV4-2 to TRBJ1-1, with D perhaps matching TRBD1 (6 bases). The CDR3 runs to 16 residues. Germline lookup yields CDR1 LGHNA and CDR2 YNFKEQ. Deletions cut 1 base from V and 3 bases from J, with 15 bases between.

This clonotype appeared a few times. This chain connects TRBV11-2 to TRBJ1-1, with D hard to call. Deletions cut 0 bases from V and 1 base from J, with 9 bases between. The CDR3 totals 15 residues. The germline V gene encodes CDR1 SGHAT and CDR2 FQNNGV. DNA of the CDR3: TGTGCCAGCAGCTTAGATCCCGCAGAGAACACTGAAGCTTTCTTT. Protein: CASSLDPAENTEAFF.

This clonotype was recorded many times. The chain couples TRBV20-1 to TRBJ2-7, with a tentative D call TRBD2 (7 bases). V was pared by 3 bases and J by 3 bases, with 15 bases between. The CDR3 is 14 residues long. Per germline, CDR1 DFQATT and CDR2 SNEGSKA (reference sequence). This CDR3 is CSARGPRGLYEQYF. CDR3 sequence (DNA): TGCAGTGCTAGGGGCCCGCGGGGGCTCTACGAGCAGTACTTC.

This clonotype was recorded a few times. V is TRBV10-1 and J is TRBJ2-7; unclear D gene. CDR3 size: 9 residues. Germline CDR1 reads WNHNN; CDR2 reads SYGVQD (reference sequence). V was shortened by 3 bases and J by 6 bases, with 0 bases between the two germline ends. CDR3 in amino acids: CASSDEQYF. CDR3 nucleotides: TGCGCCAGCAGTGACGAGCAGTACTTC.